These T cell receptor beta chains were read from a single sample in a study of blood T cell repertoires in COVID-19. Generated by immunoSEQ multiplex PCR, the TCRdb table keeps only in-frame clones and is missing some. The table has over 200,000 clones, about 90% seen once. Sequencing was carried out using PBMCs or T cells enriched from blood (not recorded which). These TCRs come from a woman aged 30 to 39 with acute COVID-19. Each CDR3 is given with its conserved first and last residue. The order of the fields is D gene, V gene, clone size, J gene, CDR3 DNA, CDR3 protein. A D gene is named only where the DNA matches it firmly. Clone size is stated in some rows and not others, as once, few, many or a class when expanded.

d_call: TRBD1
v_call: TRBV19
clone_size: -
j_call: TRBJ2-2
cdr3_nt: TGTGCCAGTAGTAAAGACAGGGGGGTCACCGGGGAGCTGTTTTTT
cdr3_aa: CASSKDRGVTGELFF

d_call: TRBD1
v_call: TRBV7-2
clone_size: -
j_call: TRBJ1-4
cdr3_nt: TGTGCCAGCAGCTCCGCTTCAGGGGGCGTTGAAAAACTGTTTTTT
cdr3_aa: CASSSASGGVEKLFF

d_call: TRBD1
v_call: TRBV28
clone_size: -
j_call: TRBJ1-5
cdr3_nt: TGTGCCAGCAGACCGGGACAGGGGCCGCAGCCCCAGCATTTT
cdr3_aa: CASRPGQGPQPQHF

d_call: -
v_call: TRBV7-8
clone_size: -
j_call: TRBJ1-5
cdr3_nt: TGTGCCAGCAGCTTAGTTCAGGGGTCGCAGCCCCAGCATTTT
cdr3_aa: CASSLVQGSQPQHF

d_call: -
v_call: TRBV9
clone_size: -
j_call: TRBJ1-1
cdr3_nt: TGTGCCAGCAGCGTAGATCCCGACAGGAACACTGAAGCTTTCTTT
cdr3_aa: CASSVDPDRNTEAFF

d_call: TRBD1
v_call: TRBV5-8
clone_size: -
j_call: TRBJ2-3
cdr3_nt: TGTGCCAGCAGTCCCGGGACAGGGAGCACAGATACGCAGTATTTT
cdr3_aa: CASSPGTGSTDTQYF

d_call: TRBD1
v_call: TRBV29-1
clone_size: -
j_call: TRBJ1-2
cdr3_nt: TGCAGCGTAGACCAAGGGACAGGGAACTATCTCTATGGCTACACCTTC
cdr3_aa: CSVDQGTGNYLYGYTF

d_call: TRBD1
v_call: TRBV6-2/TRBV6-3
clone_size: -
j_call: TRBJ1-2
cdr3_nt: TGTGCCAGCAGTTTAACCCCGGGACAGGCAAGCTATGGCTACACCTTC
cdr3_aa: CASSLTPGQASYGYTF

d_call: TRBD2
v_call: TRBV15
clone_size: once
j_call: TRBJ2-7
cdr3_nt: TGTGCCACCGGCGGTACTAGCGGGGGGCCCTACGAGCAGTACTTC
cdr3_aa: CATGGTSGGPYEQYF

d_call: -
v_call: TRBV24-1
clone_size: -
j_call: TRBJ2-5
cdr3_nt: TGTGCCACCAGTGATTTCGGGTTAGGAGAGACCCAGTACTTC
cdr3_aa: CATSDFGLGETQYF

d_call: TRBD2
v_call: TRBV2
clone_size: -
j_call: TRBJ2-1
cdr3_nt: TGTGCCAGCACCTTTGGGGGGGGATCTTACAATGAGCAGTTCTTC
cdr3_aa: CASTFGGGSYNEQFF

d_call: -
v_call: TRBV9
clone_size: -
j_call: TRBJ1-2
cdr3_nt: TGTGCCAGCAGTGCGACTCAGTTTCCGGTGGGTGGCTACACCTTC
cdr3_aa: CASSATQFPVGGYTF

d_call: TRBD1
v_call: TRBV5-1
clone_size: -
j_call: TRBJ1-1
cdr3_nt: TGCGCCAGCAGCTATGGGACAGGGATGGCTTTCTTT
cdr3_aa: CASSYGTGMAFF

d_call: -
v_call: TRBV28
clone_size: -
j_call: TRBJ1-6
cdr3_nt: TGTGCCAGCAGTTTGCCGCGACTCAATTCACCCCTCCACTTT
cdr3_aa: CASSLPRLNSPLHF

d_call: -
v_call: TRBV6-5
clone_size: -
j_call: TRBJ2-7
cdr3_nt: TGTGCCAGCACAAGTGGGGCAGCAGACTACGAGCAGTACTTC
cdr3_aa: CASTSGAADYEQYF

d_call: TRBD1
v_call: TRBV9
clone_size: -
j_call: TRBJ1-2
cdr3_nt: TGTGCCAGCAGCCCCCGGACAGGGGACTATGGCTACACCTTC
cdr3_aa: CASSPRTGDYGYTF

d_call: -
v_call: TRBV2
clone_size: -
j_call: TRBJ1-5
cdr3_nt: TGTGCCAGCAGCGATCCGACAGGTTCAGAGGTTGATCAGCCCCAGCATTTT
cdr3_aa: CASSDPTGSEVDQPQHF

d_call: -
v_call: TRBV19
clone_size: -
j_call: TRBJ2-7
cdr3_nt: TGTGCCAGTAGTATGTGGACAGCCCCGCCCTACGAGCAGTACTTC
cdr3_aa: CASSMWTAPPYEQYF

d_call: TRBD2
v_call: TRBV5-1
clone_size: -
j_call: TRBJ2-7
cdr3_nt: TGCGCCAGCAGCTTGGAGCAGGGACTAACCTACGAGCAGTACTTC
cdr3_aa: CASSLEQGLTYEQYF

d_call: -
v_call: TRBV10-3
clone_size: once
j_call: TRBJ1-1
cdr3_nt: TGTGCCATCAATCCGGGGAACACTGAAGCTTTCTTT
cdr3_aa: CAINPGNTEAFF

d_call: TRBD2
v_call: TRBV7-9
clone_size: -
j_call: TRBJ2-7
cdr3_nt: TGTGCCAGCACCGACTCCGGGACTAGCACCTACGAGCAGTACTTC
cdr3_aa: CASTDSGTSTYEQYF

d_call: -
v_call: TRBV30
clone_size: -
j_call: TRBJ2-4
cdr3_nt: TGTGCCTGGAGTGAAGGGGGTGGTAACATTCAGTACTTC
cdr3_aa: CAWSEGGGNIQYF

d_call: -
v_call: TRBV28
clone_size: -
j_call: TRBJ1-1
cdr3_nt: TGTGCCAGCAGTTGGGGGGGCCACCCGAACACTGAAGCTTTCTTT
cdr3_aa: CASSWGGHPNTEAFF

d_call: TRBD1
v_call: TRBV9
clone_size: -
j_call: TRBJ1-2
cdr3_nt: TGTGCCAGCAGCGTTGGACAGGGAACCTATGGCTACACCTTC
cdr3_aa: CASSVGQGTYGYTF

d_call: TRBD1
v_call: TRBV18
clone_size: -
j_call: TRBJ2-1
cdr3_nt: TGTGCCAGCTCACCATCCGGCAGGGGGCTTTCGGATGAGCAGTTCTTC
cdr3_aa: CASSPSGRGLSDEQFF

d_call: TRBD1
v_call: TRBV2
clone_size: -
j_call: TRBJ2-1
cdr3_nt: TGTGCCAGCAGCTTGGACAGGGGTCAGGATGAGCAGTTCTTC
cdr3_aa: CASSLDRGQDEQFF

d_call: -
v_call: TRBV10-3
clone_size: few
j_call: TRBJ1-3
cdr3_nt: TGTGCCATCAGTGAGATGGGAGACACCATATATTTT
cdr3_aa: CAISEMGDTIYF

d_call: -
v_call: TRBV18
clone_size: -
j_call: TRBJ1-5
cdr3_nt: TGTGCCAGCTCCCCGTCTGCGGATCAGCCCCAGCATTTT
cdr3_aa: CASSPSADQPQHF